The 24 T cell receptor beta chains given below trace back to one sample, sequenced in a study of cytomegalovirus exposure and HLA in healthy donors. Amplification used 60 Vbeta primers and 13 Jbeta primers. Generated by immunoSEQ multiplex PCR, the TCRdb table keeps only in-frame clones and is missing some. The repertoire holds over 85,000 clones, with approximately 86% as singletons. Source material: PBMCs. The receptor source for this set is a man aged 35 to 55 in good health and CMV-seronegative.

About this clone: The junction does not match germline at one end; this may be a read error. V and J are TRBV30 and TRBJ2-5, with 14 positions matching TRBD2. Per germline, CDR1 GTSNPN and CDR2 SVGIG (reference sequence). The CDR3 spans 17 residues. CDR3 nucleotide sequence: TGTGCCTGGATGCCCCGGACTAGCGGGGGGACAAGAGAGGCCCAGTACTTC. It specifies CAWMPRTSGGTREAQYF.

The chain recombines TRBV5-1 with TRBJ2-7; 7 bases line up with TRBD1. Germline-derived CDR1 and CDR2 are SGHRS and YFSETQ. The CDR3 has 14 residues. After removal of 0 bases from V and 6 bases from J, the junction contained 6 bases not matched to a gene. The CDR3 is CASSLGQGRGEQYF. The CDR3 DNA reads TGCGCCAGCAGCTTGGGACAGGGAAGGGGCGAGCAGTACTTC.

The chain recombines TRBV2 with TRBJ1-2; D is undetermined. Germline lookup yields CDR1 SNHLY and CDR2 FYNNEI. V lost 2 bases and J lost 8, with 12 bases in between. CDR3 length equals 13 residues. The CDR3 region is CASSEPGVGGYTF. In DNA, the CDR3 is TGTGCCAGCAGTGAACCCGGGGTAGGCGGCTACACCTTC.

This sequence joins TRBV5-5 and TRBJ1-1, with D possibly TRBD1 on 6 matching bases. V lost 2 bases to trimming and J lost 1 base, with 21 bases between them. In germline, CDR1 is SGHKS, CDR2 YYEKEE (reference sequence). This CDR3 is 18 amino acids long. The CDR3 region is CASSFSPGAKGKNTEAFF. The DNA for the CDR3 is TGTGCCAGCAGCTTTAGTCCAGGGGCCAAGGGGAAGAACACTGAAGCTTTCTTT. The full variable domain, in which reference TRBV5-5 and TRBJ1-1 provide the parts outside the CDR3, is DAGVTQSPTHLIKTRGQQVTLRCSPISGHKSVSWYQQVLGQGPQFIFQYYEKEERGRGNFPDRFSARQFPNYSSELNVNALLLGDSALYLCASSFSPGAKGKNTEAFFGQGTRLTVV.

The sample holds one count of this clone. The gene calls are TRBV30 and TRBJ2-7; 7 bases match TRBD1. The V gene end was trimmed by 6 bases and the J gene end by 3 bases; junction bases not matched to a gene: 5. The CDR3 extends over 12 amino acids. Germline CDR1 is GTSNPN and CDR2 is SVGIG (reference sequence). The CDR3 spells CACEDRNYEQYF. CDR3 in DNA: TGTGCCTGCGAGGACAGGAACTACGAGCAGTACTTC.

The V call is TRBV7-2, the J call TRBJ2-3; 11 bases are a match to TRBD1. The germline V gene encodes CDR1 SGHTA and CDR2 FQGNSA. The CDR3 extends over 16 amino acids. J gave up 10 bases and V 2 bases, and 11 bases lay outside the gene matches. In DNA, the CDR3 is TGTGCCAGCAGCTTATTAGGACAGGGGGCTCATCAAGCGCAGTATTTT. Translation gives CASSLLGQGAHQAQYF.

The chain couples TRBV5-4 to TRBJ2-5, with TRBD1 identical over 10 bases. J gave up 5 bases and V 6 bases, and 10 bases lay outside the gene matches. The CDR3 extends over 15 amino acids. CDR1 and CDR2 from the germline V gene are SGHNT and YYREEE (reference sequence). CDR3 coding DNA: TGTGCCAGCACCACCCAGACAGGGGGCGTGGAGACCCAGTACTTC. This sequence encodes CASTTQTGGVETQYF.

The chain is built from TRBV6-1 and TRBJ2-5; TRBD2 matches at 9 bases. The CDR3 length is 15 residues. V gave up 3 bases and J gave up 4 bases; unmatched junction bases: 6. CDR1 and CDR2 from the germline V gene are MNHNS and SASEGT. CDR3 sequence reads: CASSETGLALETQYF. The CDR3 DNA sequence: TGTGCCAGCAGTGAGACGGGACTAGCATTAGAGACCCAGTACTTC.

The V gene is TRBV6-5, the J gene TRBJ2-2; 7 positions match TRBD2. J was trimmed by 4 bases and V by 6 bases; bases with no gene match: 5. CDR3 length: 14 amino acids. Germline-derived CDR1 and CDR2 are MNHEY and SVGAGI. CDR3 loop: CASRRTRSTGELFF. The CDR3 DNA reads as TGTGCCAGCAGAAGGACTAGATCCACCGGGGAGCTGTTTTTT.

The chain uses TRBV6-4 and TRBJ1-1, with D uncertain. Germline V lookup: CDR1 MRHNA, CDR2 SNTAGT. The V gene lost 6 bases and the J gene lost 5 bases, with 13 bases spanning the gap. The CDR3 totals 13 residues. The CDR3 sequence: CASSWAGETEAFF. CDR3 nucleotides: TGTGCCAGCAGCTGGGCCGGTGAGACTGAAGCTTTCTTT.

The rearrangement links TRBV5-1 to TRBJ2-7, with TRBD1 as a possible D gene (6 bases). Between the trimmed V and J ends, which lost 0 bases and 2 bases, there was a span of 12 bases. CDR3 length: 15 amino acids. Germline assignment: CDR1 SGHRS and CDR2 YFSETQ. CDR3 protein: CASSLGQGPTYEQYF. DNA of the CDR3: TGCGCCAGCAGCTTGGGTCAGGGGCCCACCTACGAGCAGTACTTC.

This clone has more than one count but fewer than ten. The chain employs TRBV19 and TRBJ1-1; D may be TRBD1 (5 bases). The ends were cut back, 3 bases at V and 0 bases at J, with 8 bases in the middle. This CDR3 has 14 residues. The germline V gene encodes CDR1 LNHDA and CDR2 SQIVND (reference sequence). CDR3 DNA: TGTGCCAGTAGTATCAAAGGGGTGAACACTGAAGCTTTCTTT. Encoded protein: CASSIKGVNTEAFF.

This clone has just a few counts. The chain joins TRBV7-6 to TRBJ1-5; perhaps TRBD1 as D (5 bases). The CDR3 sequence is 14 residues long. In germline, CDR1 is SGHVS, CDR2 FNYEAQ. V lost 3 bases, J lost 5 bases, and 11 bases lay in between. CDR3 coding DNA: TGTGCCAGCAGCTTCGGACAAGGGCATCAGCCCCAGCATTTT. The encoded protein is CASSFGQGHQPQHF.

V and J are TRBV25-1 and TRBJ2-5; D is uncertain. Between the trimmed V and J ends, which lost 9 bases and 5 bases, there was a span of 13 bases. The CDR3 contains 12 residues. CDR1 and CDR2 from the germline V gene are MGHDK and SYGVNS. CDR3 amino acids: CASRGHEETQYF. CDR3 nucleotide sequence: TGTGCCAGTAGAGGTCACGAGGAGACCCAGTACTTC.

The chain recombines TRBV7-9 with TRBJ1-1, with D perhaps matching TRBD1 (5 bases). Trimming took off 5 bases at V and 0 bases at J, with 16 bases between the two ends. The CDR3 has 16 residues. Germline CDR1 reads SEHNR; CDR2 reads FQNEAQ (reference sequence). The CDR3 protein is CASSRWGGGLNTEAFF. CDR3 nucleotide sequence: TGTGCCAGCAGCAGATGGGGGGGAGGATTGAACACTGAAGCTTTCTTT. The whole variable domain, remainder taken from reference TRBV7-9 and TRBJ1-1, is DTGVSQNPRHKITKRGQNVTFRCDPISEHNRLYWYRQTLGQGPEFLTYFQNEAQLEKSRLLSDRFSAERPKGSFSTLEIQRTEQGDSAMYLCASSRWGGGLNTEAFFGQGTRLTVV.

The chain uses TRBV7-9 and TRBJ1-4; tentative D call: TRBD1 (5 bases). Germline V CDR1 and CDR2: SEHNR, FQNEAQ (reference sequence). Between the trimmed V and J ends, which lost 4 bases and 7 bases, there was a span of 10 bases. There are 13 residues in the CDR3. CDR3 loop: CASSYGGAEKLFF. Written as DNA, the CDR3 is TGTGCCAGCAGCTACGGAGGGGCTGAAAAACTGTTTTTT.

V and J are TRBV27 and TRBJ1-2, with unresolved D. This CDR3 is built from 15 residues. Germline CDR1 MNHEY, CDR2 SMNVEV (reference sequence). Trimming removed 5 bases at V and 4 bases at J, with 17 bases between. The chain's CDR3 is CASSLAPPGSYGYTF. Written as DNA, the CDR3 is TGTGCCAGCAGTCTAGCCCCACCAGGCTCCTATGGCTACACCTTC.

V usage is TRBV25-1 and J usage is TRBJ2-5; the match to TRBD1 covers 8 bases. The CDR3 length is 14 residues. Germline V gene sequence: CDR1 MGHDK, CDR2 SYGVNS. The junction had 3 bases not matched to a gene; V was cut back by 5 bases and J by 1 base. The CDR3 DNA sequence: TGTGCCAGCAGTCGACAGGGGCCCCAAGAGACCCAGTACTTC. This translates into CASSRQGPQETQYF.

This clone was recorded a few times. The V and J genes are TRBV5-1 and TRBJ2-1; D might be TRBD1 (5 bases). The CDR3 is 13 residues long. V lost 0 bases to trimming and J lost 7 bases, with 8 bases between them. The germline gives CDR1 SGHRS, CDR2 YFSETQ. The CDR3 DNA is TGCGCCAGCAGCTTGGAGGGGCGGAATGAGCAGTTCTTC. Its translation is CASSLEGRNEQFF.

The chain uses TRBV7-2 and TRBJ1-2, with D possibly matching TRBD1 (5 bases). Trimming took 1 base from V and 7 from J, leaving 16 bases between them. The germline V gene has CDR1 SGHTA and CDR2 FQGNSA. This CDR3 has 15 residues. The CDR3 spells CASSLGGQGGGGYTF. The CDR3 DNA sequence: TGTGCCAGCAGCTTAGGAGGGCAGGGAGGAGGTGGCTACACCTTC.

The chain combines TRBV28 with TRBJ2-7, with D possibly being TRBD1 (6 bases). Per the germline V gene, CDR1 is MDHEN and CDR2 is SYDVKM. Trimming removed 3 bases from V and 0 bases from J, with 12 bases in between. CDR3 length: 15 amino acids. CDR3: CASSFSGTSSYEQYF. The CDR3 DNA sequence: TGTGCCAGCAGTTTTTCCGGGACATCCTCCTACGAGCAGTACTTC.

This chain links TRBV6-5 with TRBJ2-4; D call uncertain. The CDR3 length is 15 residues. V was cut by 10 bases and J by 2 bases, with 18 bases left in between. Germline V gene lookup returns CDR1 MNHEY and CDR2 SVGAGI. CDR3 sequence reads: CATSSPLQTKNIQYF. The DNA for the CDR3 is TGTGCCACCTCATCCCCCCTGCAGACCAAAAACATTCAGTACTTC.

The rearrangement uses TRBV18 and TRBJ2-5; 7 bases match TRBD2. Germline trimming cut 4 bases from V and 5 bases from J; bases unmatched to any gene: 13. From germline, CDR1 is KGHSH and CDR2 LQKENI. The CDR3 sequence is 16 residues long. The CDR3 DNA sequence: TGTGCCAGCTCACGAGCTAGCGGTACCGCTAGGGAGACCCAGTACTTC. Translated, it gives CASSRASGTARETQYF.

This clone was seen once. The chain is built from TRBV6-6 and TRBJ2-7, with 10 bases that match TRBD1. Germline CDR1 reads MNHNY; CDR2 reads SVGAGI (reference sequence). V lost 6 bases and J lost 6; bases outside the gene matches: 11. This CDR3 spans 15 amino acids. CDR3 residues: CASSVPGQGKGEQYF. CDR3 DNA: TGTGCCAGCAGCGTACCGGGACAGGGGAAAGGCGAGCAGTACTTC.